This T cell receptor beta chain was sequenced for a study of control samples from healthy donors and cancer patients. Some clones are missing from TCRdb's copy, which holds only in-frame ones; the method was immunoSEQ multiplex PCR. Seen here are 150,000 to 200,000 clones, 90% to 95% observed once, and the top ten hold 1.3%. Germline V gene data show CDR1 as LNHDA and CDR2 as SQIVND (reference sequence). The length of the CDR3 is 14 residues. Trimming removed 1 base at V and 1 base at J, with 7 bases between. The chain recombines TRBV19 with TRBJ1-1; D unclear. The TCR sequence derives from a woman between 18 and 30 years old in good health. The sequenced sample was blood. The CDR3 bases are TGTGCCAGTAGTATAGCGTCGGGGAACACTGAAGCTTTCTTT. Its protein is CASSIASGNTEAFF.